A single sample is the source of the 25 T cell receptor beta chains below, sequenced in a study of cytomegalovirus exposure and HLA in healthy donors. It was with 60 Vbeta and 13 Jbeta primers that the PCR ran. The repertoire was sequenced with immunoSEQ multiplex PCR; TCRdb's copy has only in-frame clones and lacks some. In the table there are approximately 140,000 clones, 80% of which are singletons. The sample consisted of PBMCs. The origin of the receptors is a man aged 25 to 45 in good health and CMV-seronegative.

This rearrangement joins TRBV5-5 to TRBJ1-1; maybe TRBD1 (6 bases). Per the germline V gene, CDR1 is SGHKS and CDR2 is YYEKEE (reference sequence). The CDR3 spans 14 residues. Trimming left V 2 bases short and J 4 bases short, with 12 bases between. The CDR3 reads CASSLSQGSTEAFF. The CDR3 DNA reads TGTGCCAGCAGCTTAAGTCAGGGGAGCACTGAAGCTTTCTTT.

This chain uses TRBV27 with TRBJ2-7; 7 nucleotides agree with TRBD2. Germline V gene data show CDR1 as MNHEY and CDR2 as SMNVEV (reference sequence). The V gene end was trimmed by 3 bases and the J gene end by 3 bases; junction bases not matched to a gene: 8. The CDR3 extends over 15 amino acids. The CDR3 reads CASSFRGSWVYEQYF. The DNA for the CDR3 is TGTGCCAGCAGTTTTCGCGGGAGCTGGGTCTACGAGCAGTACTTC.

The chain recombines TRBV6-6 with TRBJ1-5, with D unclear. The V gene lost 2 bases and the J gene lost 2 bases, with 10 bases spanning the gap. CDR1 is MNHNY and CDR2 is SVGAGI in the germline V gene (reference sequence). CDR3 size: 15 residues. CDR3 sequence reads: CASSYGRSGNQPQHF. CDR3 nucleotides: TGTGCCAGCAGTTACGGCAGGTCGGGCAATCAGCCCCAGCATTTT.

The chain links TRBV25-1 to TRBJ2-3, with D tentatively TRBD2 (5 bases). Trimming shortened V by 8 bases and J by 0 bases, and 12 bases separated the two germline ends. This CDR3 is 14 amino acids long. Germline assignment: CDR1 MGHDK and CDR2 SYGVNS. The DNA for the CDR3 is TGTGCCAGCCTCGAGTCGGGGAGCACAGATACGCAGTATTTT. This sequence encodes CASLESGSTDTQYF.

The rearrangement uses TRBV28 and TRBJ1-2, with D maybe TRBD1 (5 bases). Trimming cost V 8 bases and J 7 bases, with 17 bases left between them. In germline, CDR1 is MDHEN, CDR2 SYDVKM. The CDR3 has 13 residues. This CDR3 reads CASWEGQGRGYTF. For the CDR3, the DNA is TGTGCCAGCTGGGAGGGGCAGGGCCGTGGCTACACCTTC.

The DNA of the CDR3 is TGTGCCAGCAGCCCTAGAAGGACTAGCGGGAGGGAGGGAGAAGAGACCCAGTACTTC. Its translation is CASSPRRTSGREGEETQYF. The genes are TRBV21-1 and TRBJ2-5; the table's TRBD2 call for D was not verified on the DNA. TRBV21-1 is a pseudogene. The length of the CDR3 is 19 residues.

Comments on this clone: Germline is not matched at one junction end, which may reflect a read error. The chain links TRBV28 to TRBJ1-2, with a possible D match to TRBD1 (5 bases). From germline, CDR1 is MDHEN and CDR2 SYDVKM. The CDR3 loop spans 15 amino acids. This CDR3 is CASSLDQGPNYGYPF. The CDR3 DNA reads TGTGCCAGCAGTTTAGATCAGGGCCCGAACTATGGCTACCCCTTC.

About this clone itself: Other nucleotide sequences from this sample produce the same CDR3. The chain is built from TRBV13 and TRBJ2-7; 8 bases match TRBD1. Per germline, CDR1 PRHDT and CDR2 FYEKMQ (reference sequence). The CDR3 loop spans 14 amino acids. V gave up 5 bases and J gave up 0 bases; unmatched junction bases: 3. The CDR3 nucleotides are TGTGCCAGCAGCCCCGGACAGGGCTCCTACGAGCAGTACTTC. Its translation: CASSPGQGSYEQYF.

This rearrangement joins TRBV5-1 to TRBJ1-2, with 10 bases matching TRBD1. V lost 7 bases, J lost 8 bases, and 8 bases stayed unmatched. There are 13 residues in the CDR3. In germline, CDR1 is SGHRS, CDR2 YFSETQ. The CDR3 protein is CASAGQGEGGYTF. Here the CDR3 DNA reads TGCGCCAGCGCCGGACAGGGGGAGGGAGGCTACACCTTC.

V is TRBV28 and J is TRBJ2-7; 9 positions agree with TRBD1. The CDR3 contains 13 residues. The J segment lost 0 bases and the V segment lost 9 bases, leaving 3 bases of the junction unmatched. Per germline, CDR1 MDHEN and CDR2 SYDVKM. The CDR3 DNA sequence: TGTGCCAGTCGACAGGGGGGCTCCTACGAGCAGTACTTC. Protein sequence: CASRQGGSYEQYF.

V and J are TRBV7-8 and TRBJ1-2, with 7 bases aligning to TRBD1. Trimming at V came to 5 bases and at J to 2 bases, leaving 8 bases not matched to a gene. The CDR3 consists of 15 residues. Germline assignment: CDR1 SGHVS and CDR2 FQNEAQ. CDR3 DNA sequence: TGTGCCAGCAGCCCTGACAGGGCGCAGAACTATGGCTACACCTTC. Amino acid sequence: CASSPDRAQNYGYTF.

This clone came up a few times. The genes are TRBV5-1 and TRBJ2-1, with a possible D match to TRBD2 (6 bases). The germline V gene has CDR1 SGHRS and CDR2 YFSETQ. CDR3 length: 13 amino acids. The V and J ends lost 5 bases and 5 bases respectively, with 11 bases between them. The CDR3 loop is CASRTSGDNEQFF. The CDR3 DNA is TGCGCCAGCAGGACTAGTGGGGACAATGAGCAGTTCTTC.

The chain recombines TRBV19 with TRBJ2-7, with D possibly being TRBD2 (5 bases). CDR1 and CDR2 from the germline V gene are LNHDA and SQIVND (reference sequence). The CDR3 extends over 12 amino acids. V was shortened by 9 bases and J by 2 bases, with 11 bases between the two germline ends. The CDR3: CASRDQTYEQYF. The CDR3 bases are TGTGCCAGCCGGGATCAGACCTACGAGCAGTACTTC. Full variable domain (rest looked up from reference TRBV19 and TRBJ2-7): DGGITQSPKYLFRKEGQNVTLSCEQNLNHDAMYWYRQDPGQGLRLIYYSQIVNDFQKGDIAEGYSVSREKKESFPLTVTSAQKNPTAFYLCASRDQTYEQYFGPGTRLTVT.

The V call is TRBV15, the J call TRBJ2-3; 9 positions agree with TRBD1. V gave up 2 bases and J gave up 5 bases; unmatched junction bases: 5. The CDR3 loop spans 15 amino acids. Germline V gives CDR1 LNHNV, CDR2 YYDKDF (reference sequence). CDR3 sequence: CATSRRGQGIDTQYF. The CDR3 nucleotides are TGTGCCACCAGCAGACGGGGACAGGGAATAGATACGCAGTATTTT.

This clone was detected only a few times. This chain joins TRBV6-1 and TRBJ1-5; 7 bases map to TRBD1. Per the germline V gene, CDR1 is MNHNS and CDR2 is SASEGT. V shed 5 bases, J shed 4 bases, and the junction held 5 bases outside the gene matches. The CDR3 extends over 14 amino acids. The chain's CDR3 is CASSRKGANQPQHF. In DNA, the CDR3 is TGTGCCAGCAGTCGGAAGGGGGCGAATCAGCCCCAGCATTTT.

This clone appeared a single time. As DNA, the CDR3 is TGTGCCAGCAGCCTGGGACTAGGCACCGGGGAGCTGTTTTTT. Its protein product is CASSLGLGTGELFF. The rearrangement links TRBV7-8 to TRBJ2-2; 8 positions agree with TRBD2. The CDR3 has 14 residues. V lost 5 bases to trimming and J lost 4 bases; unmatched junction nucleotides: 3. Looked up from germline, CDR1 is SGHVS and CDR2 is FQNEAQ.

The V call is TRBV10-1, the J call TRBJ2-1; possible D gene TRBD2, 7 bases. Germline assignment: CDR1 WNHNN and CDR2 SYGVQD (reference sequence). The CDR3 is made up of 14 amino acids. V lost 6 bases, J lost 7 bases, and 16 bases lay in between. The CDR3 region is CASSQTEGGNEQFF. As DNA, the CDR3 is TGCGCCAGCAGCCAAACAGAGGGGGGGAATGAGCAGTTCTTC.

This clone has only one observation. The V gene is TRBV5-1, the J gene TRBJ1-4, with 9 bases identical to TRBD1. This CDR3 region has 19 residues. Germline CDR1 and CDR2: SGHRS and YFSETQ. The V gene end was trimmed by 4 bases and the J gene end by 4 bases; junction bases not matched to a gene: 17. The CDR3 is CASSASDRGWKTINEKLFF. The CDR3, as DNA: TGCGCCAGCAGCGCGTCGGACAGGGGCTGGAAAACCATTAATGAAAAACTGTTTTTT.

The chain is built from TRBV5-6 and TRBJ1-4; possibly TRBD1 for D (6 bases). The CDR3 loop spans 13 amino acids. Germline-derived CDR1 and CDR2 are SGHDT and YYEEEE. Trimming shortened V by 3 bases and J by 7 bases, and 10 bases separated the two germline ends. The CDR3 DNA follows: TGTGCCAGCAGCTCCAGGGGCGGTGAAAAACTGTTTTTT. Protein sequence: CASSSRGGEKLFF. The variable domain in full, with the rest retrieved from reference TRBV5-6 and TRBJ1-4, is DAGVTQSPTHLIKTRGQQVTLRCSPKSGHDTVSWYQQALGQGPQFIFQYYEEEERQRGNFPDRFSGHQFPNYSSELNVNALLLGDSALYLCASSSRGGEKLFFGSGTQLSVL.

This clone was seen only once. CDR3 sequence (DNA): TGTGCCAGCAGCCTACCGACAGGTACCTACAATGAGCAGTTCTTC. Translation gives CASSLPTGTYNEQFF. The chain recombines TRBV28 with TRBJ2-1; D might be TRBD1 (6 bases). This CDR3 is 15 amino acids long. Trimming took off 6 bases at V and 2 bases at J, with 14 bases between the two ends. Germline CDR1 reads MDHEN; CDR2 reads SYDVKM. Filled out from reference TRBV28 and TRBJ2-1, the complete variable domain reads DVKVTQSSRYLVKRTGEKVFLECVQDMDHENMFWYRQDPGLGLRLIYFSYDVKMKEKGDIPEGYSVSREKKERFSLILESASTNQTSMYLCASSLPTGTYNEQFFGPGTRLTVL.

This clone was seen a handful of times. CDR3 nucleotides: TGTGCCATCAGTGAGTCGAACGGGGGTGAAGCTTTCTTT. Its translation is CAISESNGGEAFF. The V call is TRBV10-3, the J call TRBJ1-1; D possibly corresponds to TRBD1 (5 bases). V was cut by 0 bases and J by 7 bases, with 9 bases left in between. This CDR3 has 13 amino acids. Germline loops: CDR1 ENHRY, CDR2 SYGVKD.

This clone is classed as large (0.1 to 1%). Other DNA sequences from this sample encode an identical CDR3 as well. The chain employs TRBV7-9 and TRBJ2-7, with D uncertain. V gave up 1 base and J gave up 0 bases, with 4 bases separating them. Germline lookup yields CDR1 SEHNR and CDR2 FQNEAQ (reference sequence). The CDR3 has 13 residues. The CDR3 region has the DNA TGTGCCAGCAGCTTAGACAGCTCCTACGAGCAGTACTTC. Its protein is CASSLDSSYEQYF. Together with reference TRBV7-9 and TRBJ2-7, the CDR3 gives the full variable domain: DTGVSQNPRHKITKRGQNVTFRCDPISEHNRLYWYRQTLGQGPEFLTYFQNEAQLEKSRLLSDRFSAERPKGSFSTLEIQRTEQGDSAMYLCASSLDSSYEQYFGPGTRLTVT.

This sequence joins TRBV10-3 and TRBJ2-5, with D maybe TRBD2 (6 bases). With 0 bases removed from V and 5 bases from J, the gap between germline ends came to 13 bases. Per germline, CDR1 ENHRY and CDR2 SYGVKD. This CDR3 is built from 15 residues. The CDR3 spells CAISESGIGGETQYF. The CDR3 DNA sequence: TGTGCCATCAGTGAGTCCGGGATAGGAGGGGAGACCCAGTACTTC.

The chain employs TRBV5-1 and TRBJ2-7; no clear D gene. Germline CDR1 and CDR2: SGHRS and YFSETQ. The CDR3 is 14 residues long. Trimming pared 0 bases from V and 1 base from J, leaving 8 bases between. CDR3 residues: CASSLGLKSYEQYF. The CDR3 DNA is TGCGCCAGCAGCTTGGGTCTAAAGTCCTACGAGCAGTACTTC.

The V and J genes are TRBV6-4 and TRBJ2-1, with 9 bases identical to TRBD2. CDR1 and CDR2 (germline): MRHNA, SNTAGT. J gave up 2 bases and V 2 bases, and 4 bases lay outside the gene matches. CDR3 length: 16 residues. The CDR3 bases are TGTGCCAGCAGTGACCGGTCTAGCGGGGCCTACAATGAGCAGTTCTTC. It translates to CASSDRSSGAYNEQFF.